The 10 T cell receptor beta chains in this list originate from one sample, sequenced in a study of shared T cell receptors in the human thymus (dated by TCRdb to 2020 to 2023). Receptors were amplified or captured by the immunoSEQ multiplex PCR assay. This is the immuneACCESS table as TCRdb keeps it, with only in-frame sequences that have V and J called. A part of the clones is gone; compared with another copy, unresolved V genes explain less than half, and the rest is unexplained. This sample has some 700,000 clones in its table, and approximately 85% of those were observed once. The ten largest clones represent more than 0.01% of the sample. These data were also filed under a second study, of human thymus T cells.

The sequencing input was thymocytes. The receptor source for this set is a girl less than two years old with a congenital heart defect. Donor details come from another sample of the same person, matched by shared clones.

The chain is built from TRBV14 and TRBJ2-5; D gene uncertain. The CDR3 is 14 residues long. From germline, CDR1 is SGHDN and CDR2 FVKESK. V was clipped by 0 bases and J by 3 bases, with 8 bases between them. The CDR3: CASSQEEQKETQYF. The CDR3, as DNA: TGTGCCAGCAGCCAAGAGGAACAGAAAGAGACCCAGTACTTC.

This chain uses TRBV28 with TRBJ1-1, with 7 bases lining up with TRBD1. The CDR3 is made up of 15 amino acids. The ends lost 5 bases at V and 0 bases at J; junction bases unmatched: 6. CDR1 MDHEN and CDR2 SYDVKM come from the germline V gene. CDR3 residues: CASSPQGEVNTEAFF. The CDR3, as DNA: TGTGCCAGCAGTCCTCAGGGGGAGGTGAACACTGAAGCTTTCTTT. Drawing the rest from reference TRBV28 and TRBJ1-1, the complete variable domain is DVKVTQSSRYLVKRTGEKVFLECVQDMDHENMFWYRQDPGLGLRLIYFSYDVKMKEKGDIPEGYSVSREKKERFSLILESASTNQTSMYLCASSPQGEVNTEAFFGQGTRLTVV.

The rearrangement joins TRBV6-5 to TRBJ2-7; D remains ambiguous. Germline V CDR1 and CDR2: MNHEY, SVGAGI. The germline V and J ends were trimmed by 8 bases and 0 bases, with 14 bases remaining between them. The CDR3 is 14 amino acids. The DNA for the CDR3 is TGTGCCAGCTCGGGTTCGGGTCTCTCCTACGAGCAGTACTTC. Its protein product is CASSGSGLSYEQYF.

As concerns this clone: This sample includes further DNA sequences coding for the same CDR3. The chain couples TRBV19 to TRBJ2-7; possible D gene TRBD1, 6 bases. There are 11 residues in the CDR3. CDR1 and CDR2 from the germline V gene are LNHDA and SQIVND (reference sequence). V was pared by 6 bases and J by 4 bases, with 7 bases between. The CDR3 DNA sequence: TGTGCCAGTAGCAGGGGTTACGAGCAGTACTTC. Translating it yields CASSRGYEQYF.

The chain is built from TRBV5-6 and TRBJ1-2; 11 nucleotides line up with TRBD1. The CDR3 runs to 13 residues. From germline, CDR1 is SGHDT and CDR2 YYEEEE. The V and J ends lost 4 bases and 8 bases, in that order; junction bases with no gene match: 4. This chain's CDR3 is CASSHGTGGGYTF. CDR3 coding DNA: TGTGCCAGCAGCCACGGGACAGGGGGAGGCTACACCTTC.

This CDR3 reads CASSYDPGFSYEQYF. In DNA form, the CDR3 reads TGTGCCAGCAGTTACGACCCGGGGTTTTCCTACGAGCAGTACTTC. The rearrangement uses TRBV6-5 and TRBJ2-7; possibly TRBD2 for D (5 bases). The CDR3 length is 15 residues. Trimming stripped 2 bases from V and 1 base from J, with 12 bases between. The germline CDR1 and CDR2 sequences are MNHEY and SVGAGI.

This chain uses TRBV19 with TRBJ1-1, with D hard to call. Trimming took 6 bases from V and 4 from J, leaving 6 bases between them. Germline lookup yields CDR1 LNHDA and CDR2 SQIVND (reference sequence). The CDR3 totals 11 residues. CDR3: CASRGRTEAFF. The DNA for the CDR3 is TGTGCCAGTAGGGGCCGCACTGAAGCTTTCTTT.

This clone was seen just once. The V and J genes are TRBV5-1 and TRBJ1-2; TRBD1 aligns across 8 bases. CDR1 is SGHRS and CDR2 is YFSETQ in the germline V gene. Trimming took 4 bases from V and 4 from J; bases not matched to a gene: 15. There are 17 residues in the CDR3. The CDR3 bases are TGCGCCAGCAGCCCTGACAGGGGCCCGCGGGGGAGCTATGGCTACACCTTC. It is translated as CASSPDRGPRGSYGYTF.

The rearrangement joins TRBV27 to TRBJ1-4, with 7 nucleotides matching TRBD1. Germline CDR1 is MNHEY and CDR2 is SMNVEV (reference sequence). Trimming took 8 bases from V and 8 from J; bases not matched to a gene: 8. The CDR3 runs 13 residues. Written as DNA, the CDR3 is TGTGCCAGCGGTAGGAGGGGGCGCGAAAAACTGTTTTTT. Encoded protein: CASGRRGREKLFF.

CDR3 loop: CASSPSQGRRQNTEAFF. The CDR3 bases are TGTGCCAGCAGCCCAAGCCAGGGAAGGCGCCAGAACACTGAAGCTTTCTTT. This sequence joins TRBV5-6 and TRBJ1-1; TRBD1 is a possible D gene (5 bases). The CDR3 is 17 residues long. CDR1 SGHDT and CDR2 YYEEEE come from the germline V gene. The V gene lost 4 bases and the J gene lost 1 base, with 20 bases spanning the gap.